The 29 T cell receptor beta chains below were found in one sample sequenced in a study of cytomegalovirus exposure and HLA in healthy donors. It was with 60 Vbeta and 13 Jbeta primers that the PCR ran. Using immunoSEQ multiplex PCR, the repertoire was profiled, and TCRdb retains in-frame clones only, with some absent. The sample has under 150,000 clones; roughly four fifths are singletons. Sequencing input: PBMCs. The receptors derive from a male donor in good health and CMV-seronegative.

The genes are TRBV27 and TRBJ2-7; D may be TRBD1 (5 bases). The germline V gene has CDR1 MNHEY and CDR2 SMNVEV (reference sequence). This CDR3 contains 15 residues. Trimming left V 6 bases short and J 4 bases short, with 19 bases between. CDR3 nucleotides: TGTGCCAGCAGCGCAGGGTTTGGCGGTTTATACGAGCAGTACTTC. It yields the protein CASSAGFGGLYEQYF.

The chain has TRBV20-1 and TRBJ1-1; 7 nucleotides align to TRBD1. This CDR3 comprises 11 residues. V was clipped by 3 bases and J by 8 bases; unmatched bases: 3. The germline gives CDR1 DFQATT, CDR2 SNEGSKA (reference sequence). CDR3 bases: TGCAGTGCTAGGGAGACAGGGGAAGCTTTCTTT. Its protein is CSARETGEAFF.

This clone was picked up a small number of times. The genes are TRBV27 and TRBJ2-1, with TRBD2 matching 8 bases. V was pared by 6 bases and J by 8 bases, with 6 bases of the junction left unmatched. Per germline, CDR1 MNHEY and CDR2 SMNVEV (reference sequence). The CDR3 spans 13 residues. The CDR3 region has the DNA TGTGCCAGCAGGGGACTAGGCACGGATGAGCAGTTCTTC. This sequence encodes CASRGLGTDEQFF.

This clone was seen more than once but under ten times. The chain uses TRBV10-1 and TRBJ1-2; 8 positions match TRBD1. Germline-derived CDR1 and CDR2 are WNHNN and SYGVQD (reference sequence). With 6 bases clipped from V and 1 base from J, the junction kept 7 bases outside the gene matches. This CDR3 is 15 amino acids long. CDR3 coding DNA: TGCGCCAGCAGGCGGACAGGGCCGTTTAACTATGGCTACACCTTC. The encoded protein is CASRRTGPFNYGYTF.

The V gene is TRBV29-1, the J gene TRBJ2-2, with TRBD1 as a possible D gene (5 bases). The CDR3 consists of 13 residues. CDR1 is SQVTM and CDR2 is ANQGSEA in the germline V gene. Trimming left V 5 bases short and J 2 bases short, with 9 bases between. The CDR3 nucleotides are TGCAGCGTTCAGGGTCCAAACACCGGGGAGCTGTTTTTT. Translated: CSVQGPNTGELFF.

V usage is TRBV6-5 and J usage is TRBJ2-1; 10 positions agree with TRBD1. The germline V gene encodes CDR1 MNHEY and CDR2 SVGAGI. The junction had 6 bases not matched to a gene; V was cut back by 0 bases and J by 7 bases. The CDR3 runs to 16 residues. The CDR3 spells CASSYSRDRGWNEQFF. The CDR3 bases are TGTGCCAGCAGTTACTCGAGGGACAGGGGCTGGAATGAGCAGTTCTTC.

This chain joins TRBV29-1 and TRBJ2-1; D not resolved. CDR1 is SQVTM, CDR2 ANQGSEA, per germline. Trimming stripped 6 bases from V and 0 bases from J, with 15 bases between. There are 15 residues in the CDR3. The CDR3 spells CSVKTSASSYNEQFF. CDR3 DNA sequence: TGCAGCGTGAAAACTTCCGCCTCCTCCTACAATGAGCAGTTCTTC.

This clone was recorded a few times. J is TRBJ2-3 and V is TRBV6-1; maybe TRBD2 (6 bases). Trimming removed 8 bases from V and 6 bases from J, with 12 bases in between. The CDR3 length is 12 residues. Germline assignment: CDR1 MNHNS and CDR2 SASEGT. CDR3 protein: CASGASVDTQYF. As DNA, the CDR3 is TGTGCCAGCGGGGCTAGCGTGGATACGCAGTATTTT.

The CDR3 sequence: CASSQPRAGGNYGYTF. The CDR3 DNA is TGTGCCAGCAGCCAACCACGGGCGGGGGGTAACTATGGCTACACCTTC. The J gene is TRBJ1-2, the V gene TRBV28, with D maybe TRBD1 (5 bases). CDR1 is MDHEN and CDR2 is SYDVKM in the germline V gene. V was pared by 6 bases and J by 1 base, with 18 bases between. The CDR3 is made up of 16 amino acids.

This clone showed up just a few times. This sequence joins TRBV11-2 and TRBJ1-3, with a weak D call TRBD1 (5 bases). CDR3 length: 15 residues. Germline V CDR1 and CDR2: SGHAT, FQNNGV. V lost 5 bases and J lost 4, with 15 bases in between. The CDR3 region has the DNA TGTGCCAGCAGCCAAATGGGAGGGGTGGGAAACACCATATATTTT. This codes for CASSQMGGVGNTIYF.

V usage is TRBV6-1 and J usage is TRBJ2-1, with D perhaps matching TRBD2 (5 bases). Germline values: CDR1 MNHNS, CDR2 SASEGT. Trimming left V 1 base short and J 1 base short, with 5 bases between. CDR3 size: 14 residues. DNA for the CDR3: TGTGCCAGCAGTGAAGGACTATCCTACAATGAGCAGTTCTTC. It yields the protein CASSEGLSYNEQFF.

The chain carries TRBV9 and TRBJ2-7; the D gene is possibly TRBD2 (6 bases). The germline V gene encodes CDR1 SGDLS and CDR2 YYNGEE. V was pared by 2 bases and J by 3 bases, with 15 bases between. The CDR3 extends over 15 amino acids. The CDR3 DNA reads TGTGCCAGCAGCGTCGGGGTAGCGGAGATCTACGAGCAGTACTTC. Its protein product is CASSVGVAEIYEQYF.

The chain has TRBV28 and TRBJ2-7, with 8 bases matching TRBD1. Germline CDR1 MDHEN, CDR2 SYDVKM. The CDR3 is made up of 14 amino acids. The V segment lost 6 bases and the J segment 2 bases; nucleotides outside the gene matches: 6. CDR3 in DNA: TGTGCCAGCAGGAGACAGGGGAGTACCTACGAGCAGTACTTC. This sequence encodes CASRRQGSTYEQYF.

This clone was observed a single time. A junction end diverges from the germline sequence, so it may reflect a read error. The DNA of the CDR3 is TGTGCCAGCAGCGCGCAGGAGGATAAGCAGTATTTT. The encoded protein is CASSAQEDKQYF. The chain employs TRBV13 and TRBJ2-3; D perhaps matches TRBD2 (5 bases). CDR3 length: 12 amino acids. Germline V gene lookup returns CDR1 PRHDT and CDR2 FYEKMQ (reference sequence).

This chain connects TRBV7-2 to TRBJ1-1; TRBD1 might be the D (5 bases). The germline CDR1 and CDR2 sequences are SGHTA and FQGNSA. The CDR3 spans 16 residues. The V and J ends lost 2 bases and 5 bases respectively, with 18 bases between them. The CDR3 DNA follows: TGTGCCAGCAGCTTAACAAGCTGGGGCGCCCGGACTGAAGCTTTCTTT. Its translation: CASSLTSWGARTEAFF.

V is TRBV4-1 and J is TRBJ2-1; D gene unclear. The CDR3 extends over 15 amino acids. Germline V gene sequence: CDR1 MGHRA, CDR2 YSYEKL. V shed 4 bases and J shed 0 bases, with 10 bases lying between them. The CDR3 region is CASSRSPSSYNEQFF. The CDR3, as DNA: TGCGCCAGCAGCCGGAGCCCCAGCTCCTACAATGAGCAGTTCTTC.

J is TRBJ2-1 and V is TRBV12-5; TRBD2 matches 13 bases. This CDR3 comprises 19 residues. V lost 5 bases and J lost 1; bases outside the gene matches: 11. Germline V gene data show CDR1 as LGHNT and CDR2 as FRNRAP. This chain's CDR3 is CASGPPTSGRAGSYNEQFF. The CDR3 DNA reads TGTGCTAGTGGTCCCCCCACTAGCGGGAGGGCCGGGTCCTACAATGAGCAGTTCTTC.

The chain is built from TRBV27 and TRBJ1-2; D is unresolved. Germline CDR1 reads MNHEY; CDR2 reads SMNVEV (reference sequence). Trimming left V 0 bases short and J 6 bases short, with 14 bases between. CDR3 size: 15 residues. The CDR3 sequence: CASSLSIVYGNGYTF. The CDR3 coding sequence is TGTGCCAGCAGTTTATCGATCGTCTACGGGAATGGCTACACCTTC.

The V call is TRBV21-1, the J call TRBJ1-5. TRBV21-1 is a known pseudogene. The CDR3 consists of 18 residues. CDR3 sequence (DNA): TGTGCCAGCAGCCCCCGGTTAAGACTCCCGGCAGTGGGTCAGCCCCAGCATTTT. Amino acids: CASSPRLRLPAVGQPQHF.

This chain joins TRBV27 and TRBJ2-7; a weak D match, TRBD2 (6 bases). The J call may be incorrect, as the DNA end agrees better with TRBJ2-1. The CDR3 runs to 14 residues. Germline V lookup: CDR1 MNHEY, CDR2 SMNVEV (reference sequence). CDR3 bases: TGTGCCAGCAGTTCCGTCGGGGGAGCCCATGAGCAGTTCTTC. Its protein product is CASSSVGGAHEQFF.

The chain recombines TRBV4-3 with TRBJ2-5; D gene ambiguous. CDR3 size: 13 residues. Germline V gene sequence: CDR1 LGHNA, CDR2 YSLEER. Trimming left V 4 bases short and J 4 bases short, with 10 bases between. The CDR3 bases are TGCGCCAGCAGCCGCCTGCGCCGAGAGACCCAGTACTTC. Translation: CASSRLRRETQYF.

The table lists this clone with a count of one. V gene TRBV7-6 combines with J gene TRBJ2-7; TRBD2 matches at 8 bases. CDR1 is SGHVS and CDR2 is FNYEAQ in the germline V gene. The ends lost 6 bases at V and 3 bases at J; junction bases unmatched: 16. The CDR3 runs to 17 residues. CDR3 DNA sequence: TGTGCCAGCAGAGTTCCCGAGGGGACTAGGCCATTCTACGAGCAGTACTTC. Amino acid sequence: CASRVPEGTRPFYEQYF.

The genes are TRBV21-1 and TRBJ1-1; the table names TRBD1, a call not compared with the DNA. TRBV21-1 is a known pseudogene. The CDR3 runs to 15 residues. CDR3 protein: CASSKTAALGPEAFF. Here the CDR3 DNA reads TGTGCCAGCAGCAAAACCGCGGCCCTGGGGCCTGAAGCTTTCTTT.

This clone was seen more than once but under ten times. The CDR3 protein is CASSLFSSNTEAFF. In DNA, the CDR3 is TGTGCCAGCAGTTTGTTCTCGTCGAACACTGAAGCTTTCTTT. This chain links TRBV27 with TRBJ1-1; unclear D gene. V lost 3 bases and J 1 base, leaving 9 bases between the germline ends. Germline V gives CDR1 MNHEY, CDR2 SMNVEV (reference sequence). The CDR3 runs to 14 residues.

This clone was seen only once. The V gene is TRBV19, the J gene TRBJ2-1; TRBD1 aligns across 10 bases. The germline V gene encodes CDR1 LNHDA and CDR2 SQIVND (reference sequence). The CDR3 is made up of 13 amino acids. Trimming cost V 9 bases and J 8 bases; bases outside gene matches: 7. As DNA, the CDR3 is TGTGCCAGCCGGGACAGGGGCCGGGATGAGCAGTTCTTC. It is translated as CASRDRGRDEQFF.

This chain connects TRBV9 to TRBJ1-2; 9 nucleotides line up with TRBD1. Looked up from germline, CDR1 is SGDLS and CDR2 is YYNGEE. After removal of 4 bases from V and 2 bases from J, the junction contained 3 bases not matched to a gene. This CDR3 comprises 14 residues. Here the CDR3 reads CASSSGTGNYGYTF. CDR3 DNA: TGTGCCAGCAGCTCCGGGACAGGGAACTATGGCTACACCTTC.

The genes are TRBV4-1 and TRBJ2-4; D unresolved. The CDR3 runs to 15 residues. V lost 2 bases, J lost 0 bases, and 8 bases lay in between. Germline V gene sequence: CDR1 MGHRA, CDR2 YSYEKL. CDR3 nucleotide sequence: TGCGCCAGCAGCCAACGATGGCTAGCCAAAAACATTCAGTACTTC. It translates to CASSQRWLAKNIQYF.

This clone was seen only once. This chain links TRBV4-3 with TRBJ1-2; D call uncertain. Germline V lookup: CDR1 LGHNA, CDR2 YSLEER. The V gene lost 0 bases and the J gene lost 4 bases, with 9 bases spanning the gap. This CDR3 comprises 14 residues. In DNA, the CDR3 is TGCGCCAGCAGCCAAGAGCACTCCTTCTATGGCTACACCTTC. The encoded protein is CASSQEHSFYGYTF.

The V gene is TRBV10-3, the J gene TRBJ1-1; 7 positions match TRBD1. This CDR3 comprises 15 residues. Losses at the gene ends were 6 bases for V and 0 bases for J; bases not matched to a gene: 7. CDR1 ENHRY and CDR2 SYGVKD come from the germline V gene. This CDR3 is CAISRGSPMNTEAFF. For the CDR3, the DNA is TGTGCCATCAGCAGGGGGTCCCCCATGAACACTGAAGCTTTCTTT.